This T cell receptor beta chain was retrieved from a study of monozygotic twins with inflammatory bowel disease. The V gene's germline CDR1 is SGHVS and CDR2 FQNEAQ. The CDR3 loop spans 15 amino acids. Across eight separate reactions for each sample, cDNA was made. UMIs containing a 6-nucleotide sample barcode were added via template switching. Nested PCRs of about 17 and 10 cycles, two in total, were run on TCRalpha and TCRbeta cDNA. TCRdb re-called the 5' RACE reads, yielding one record per CDR3 amino acid sequence without DNA. Here the sample table reports approximately 400,000 distinct CDR3 sequences. Unsorted whole blood yielded the total RNA, with T cells left unselected.

This chain joins TRBV7-8 and TRBJ2-3; the D gene TCRdb calls, TRBD2, cannot be checked with no DNA. This clonotype originated in a human donor with ulcerative colitis or Crohn's disease, or a healthy co-twin of an affected twin (not recorded which). The sequencing sample was made of blood. The CDR3 protein is CASSFQTAGTDTQYF.